Each of the 5 T cell receptor beta chains below was sequenced from the same sample in a study of T-cell reconstitution after alpha-beta-depleted transplantation in children. General study results and limits: T-cell numbers and diversity one year post-transplant derived largely from freshly generated T cells.

The authors prepared the TCRbeta library with unique molecular identifiers. TCRdb analysed the PCR reads with MiXCR anew, one entry per CDR3 protein. The sample consists of about 300,000 distinct CDR3 sequences, over 7% of them appearing once. For these TCRs, the target antigens are not known. The sequences come from peripheral blood, collected 360 days after TCRalphabeta/CD19-depleted stem cell transplant. These receptors were collected from a female patient aged 2 to 10 who had a stem cell transplant for Fanconi anemia, so the T cells may come from the graft donor.

This clonotype occurred a few times. The rearrangement joins TRBV15 to TRBJ2-1; D may be TRBD1 (5 bases). The CDR3 loop spans 16 amino acids. Trimming stripped 0 bases from V and 0 bases from J, with 9 bases between. Germline CDR1 LNHNV, CDR2 YYDKDF (reference sequence). For the CDR3, the DNA is TGTGCCACCAGCAGAGACAGGGCTAGCTCCTACAATGAGCAGTTCTTC. It specifies CATSRDRASSYNEQFF.

This clonotype was seen at least ten times. The CDR3 loop is CASSYPLSAGRSTDTQYF. CDR3 nucleotides: TGTGCCAGCAGTTACCCCTTATCAGCGGGGAGAAGCACAGATACGCAGTATTTT. This chain links TRBV6-5 with TRBJ2-3; 7 bases line up with TRBD2. This CDR3 is built from 18 residues. Germline lookup yields CDR1 MNHEY and CDR2 SVGAGI. The V segment lost 2 bases and the J segment 0 bases; nucleotides outside the gene matches: 11.

This clonotype came up a few times. The chain employs TRBV2 and TRBJ2-1; D may be TRBD1 (5 bases). Germline loops: CDR1 SNHLY, CDR2 FYNNEI. The CDR3 is made up of 14 amino acids. Trimming left V 3 bases short and J 3 bases short, with 9 bases between. The CDR3 DNA sequence: TGTGCCAGCAGTGACAGGGAATACTACAATGAGCAGTTCTTC. Amino acid sequence: CASSDREYYNEQFF.

CDR3 residues: CASSYGGGAGDTQYF. CDR3 nucleotides: TGTGCCAGCAGTTACGGCGGGGGGGCCGGAGATACGCAGTATTTT. The rearrangement uses TRBV6-5 and TRBJ2-3; 9 bases fit TRBD2. The CDR3 consists of 15 residues. CDR1 is MNHEY, CDR2 SVGAGI, per germline. J was trimmed by 5 bases and V by 2 bases; bases with no gene match: 5.

In this sample, this clonotype turned up many times. V usage is TRBV20-1 and J usage is TRBJ2-1; 9 bases fit TRBD2. The V gene's germline CDR1 is DFQATT and CDR2 SNEGSKA (reference sequence). V trimming: 0 bases; J trimming: 5 bases; junction bases outside the gene matches: 5. This CDR3 has 15 amino acids. Here the CDR3 reads CSARDLAGGHNEQFF. As DNA, the CDR3 is TGCAGTGCTAGAGATCTGGCGGGAGGGCACAATGAGCAGTTCTTC.